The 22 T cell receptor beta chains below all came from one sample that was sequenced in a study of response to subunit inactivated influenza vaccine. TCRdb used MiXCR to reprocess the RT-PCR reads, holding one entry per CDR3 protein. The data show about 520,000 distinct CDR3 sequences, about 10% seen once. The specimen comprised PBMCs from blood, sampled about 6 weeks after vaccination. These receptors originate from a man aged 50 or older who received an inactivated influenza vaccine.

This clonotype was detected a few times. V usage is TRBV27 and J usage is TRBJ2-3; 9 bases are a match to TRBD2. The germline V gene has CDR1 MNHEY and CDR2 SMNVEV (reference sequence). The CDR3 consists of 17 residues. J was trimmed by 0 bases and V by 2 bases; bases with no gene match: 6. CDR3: CASSLGKLAGSTDTQYF. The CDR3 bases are TGTGCCAGCAGTTTAGGGAAGCTAGCGGGGAGCACAGATACGCAGTATTTT.

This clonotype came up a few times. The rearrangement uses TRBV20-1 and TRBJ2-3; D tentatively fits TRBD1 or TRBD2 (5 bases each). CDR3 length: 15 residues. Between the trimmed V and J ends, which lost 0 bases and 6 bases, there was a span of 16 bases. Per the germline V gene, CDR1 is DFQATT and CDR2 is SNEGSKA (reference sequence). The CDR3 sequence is CSARDLGPGPDTQYF. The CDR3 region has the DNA TGCAGTGCTAGAGATCTTGGCCCGGGGCCGGATACGCAGTATTTT.

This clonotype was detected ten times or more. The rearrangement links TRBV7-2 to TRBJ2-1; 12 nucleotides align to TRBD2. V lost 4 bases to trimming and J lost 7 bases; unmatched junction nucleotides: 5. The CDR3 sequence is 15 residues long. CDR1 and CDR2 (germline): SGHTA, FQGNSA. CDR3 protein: CASSSRGLAGNEQFF. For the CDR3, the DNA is TGTGCCAGCAGCTCCCGAGGACTAGCGGGGAATGAGCAGTTCTTC.

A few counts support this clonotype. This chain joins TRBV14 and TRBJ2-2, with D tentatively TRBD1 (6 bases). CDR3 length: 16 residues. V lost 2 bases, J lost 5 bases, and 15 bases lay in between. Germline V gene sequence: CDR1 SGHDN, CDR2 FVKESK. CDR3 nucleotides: TGTGCCAGCAGCCAACCTCCCCGGCAGGGGACCGGGGAGCTGTTTTTT. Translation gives CASSQPPRQGTGELFF.

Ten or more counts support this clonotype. The CDR3 nucleotides are TGTGCCAGCAGCTTAACGCTCTTCAGGGGAATCACTGAAGCTTTCTTT. Protein product: CASSLTLFRGITEAFF. This chain uses TRBV7-2 with TRBJ1-1; possible D gene TRBD1, 6 bases. Germline V gene lookup returns CDR1 SGHTA and CDR2 FQGNSA. The CDR3 runs 16 residues. The ends were cut back, 2 bases at V and 4 bases at J, with 17 bases in the middle. Drawing the rest from reference TRBV7-2 and TRBJ1-1, the complete variable domain is GAGVSQSPSNKVTEKGKDVELRCDPISGHTALYWYRQSLGQGLEFLIYFQGNSAPDKSGLPSDRFSAERTGGSVSTLTIQRTQQEDSAVYLCASSLTLFRGITEAFFGQGTRLTVV.

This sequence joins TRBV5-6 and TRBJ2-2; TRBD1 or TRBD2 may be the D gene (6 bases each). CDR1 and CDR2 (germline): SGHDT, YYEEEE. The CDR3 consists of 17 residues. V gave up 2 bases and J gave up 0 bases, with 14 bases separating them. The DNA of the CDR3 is TGTGCCAGCAGCTTAAAATCGAGGGGGGCGAACACCGGGGAGCTGTTTTTT. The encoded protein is CASSLKSRGANTGELFF.

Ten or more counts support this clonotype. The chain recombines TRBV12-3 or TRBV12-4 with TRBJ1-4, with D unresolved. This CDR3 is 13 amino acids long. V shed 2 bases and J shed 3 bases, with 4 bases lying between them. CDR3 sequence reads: CASSLPPNEKLFF. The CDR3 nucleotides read TGTGCCAGCAGTTTACCCCCTAATGAAAAACTGTTTTTT.

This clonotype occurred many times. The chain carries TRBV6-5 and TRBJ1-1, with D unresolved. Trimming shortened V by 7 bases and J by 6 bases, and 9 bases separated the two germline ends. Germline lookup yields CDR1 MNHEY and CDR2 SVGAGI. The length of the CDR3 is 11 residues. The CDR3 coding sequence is TGTGCCAGCAAACGGGGATCTGAAGCTTTCTTT. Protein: CASKRGSEAFF.

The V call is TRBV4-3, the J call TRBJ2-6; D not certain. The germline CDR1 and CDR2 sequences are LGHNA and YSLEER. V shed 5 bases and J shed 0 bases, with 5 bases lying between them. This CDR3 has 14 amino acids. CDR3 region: CASSKTSGANVLTF. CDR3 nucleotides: TGCGCCAGCAGCAAGACCTCTGGGGCCAACGTCCTGACTTTC.

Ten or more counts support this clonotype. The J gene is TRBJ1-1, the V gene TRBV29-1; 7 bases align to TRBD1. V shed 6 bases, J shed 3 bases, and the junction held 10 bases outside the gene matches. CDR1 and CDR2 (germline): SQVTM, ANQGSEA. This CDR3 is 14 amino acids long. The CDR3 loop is CSVIWGTGDTEAFF. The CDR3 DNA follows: TGCAGCGTAATATGGGGAACAGGGGACACTGAAGCTTTCTTT.

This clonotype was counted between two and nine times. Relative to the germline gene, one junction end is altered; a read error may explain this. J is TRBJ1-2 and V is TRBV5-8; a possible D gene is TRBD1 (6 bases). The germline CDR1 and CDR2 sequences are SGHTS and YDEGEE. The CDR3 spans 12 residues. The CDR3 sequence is CASTLGQPRLAF. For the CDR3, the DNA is TGTGCCAGCACCTTAGGACAGCCCAGGTTGGCCTTC.

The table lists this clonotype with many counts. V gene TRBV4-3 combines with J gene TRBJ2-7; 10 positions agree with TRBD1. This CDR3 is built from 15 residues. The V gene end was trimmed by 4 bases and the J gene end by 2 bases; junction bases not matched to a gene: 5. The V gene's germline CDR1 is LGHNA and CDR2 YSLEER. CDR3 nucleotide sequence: TGCGCCAGCAGCCGATGGGGGACAGGGGCCTACGAGCAGTACTTC. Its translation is CASSRWGTGAYEQYF.

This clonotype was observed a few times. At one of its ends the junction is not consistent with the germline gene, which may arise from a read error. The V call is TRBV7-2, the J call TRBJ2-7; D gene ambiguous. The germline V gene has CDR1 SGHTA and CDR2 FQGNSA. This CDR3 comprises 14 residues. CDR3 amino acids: CASSLDTGRNEQYF. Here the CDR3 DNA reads TGTGCCAGCAGTTTAGACACGGGCCGGAACGAGCAGTACTTC.

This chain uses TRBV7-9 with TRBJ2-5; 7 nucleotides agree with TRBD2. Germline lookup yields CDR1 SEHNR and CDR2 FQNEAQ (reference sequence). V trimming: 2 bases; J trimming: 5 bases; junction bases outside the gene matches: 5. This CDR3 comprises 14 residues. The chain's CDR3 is CASSLPAGVETQYF. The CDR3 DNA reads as TGTGCCAGCAGCTTACCCGCGGGGGTGGAGACCCAGTACTTC.

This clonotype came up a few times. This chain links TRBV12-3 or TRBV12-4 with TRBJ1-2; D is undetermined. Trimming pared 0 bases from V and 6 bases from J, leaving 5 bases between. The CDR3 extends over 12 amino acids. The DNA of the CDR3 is TGTGCCAGCAGTTTAGCAGTTGATGGCTACACCTTC. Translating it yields CASSLAVDGYTF.

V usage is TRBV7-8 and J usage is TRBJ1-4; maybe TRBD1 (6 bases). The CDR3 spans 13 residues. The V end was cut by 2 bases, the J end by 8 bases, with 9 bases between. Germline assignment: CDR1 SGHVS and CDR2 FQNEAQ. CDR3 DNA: TGTGCCAGCAGCTTATCCCAGGGGGAAAAACTGTTTTTT. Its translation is CASSLSQGEKLFF.

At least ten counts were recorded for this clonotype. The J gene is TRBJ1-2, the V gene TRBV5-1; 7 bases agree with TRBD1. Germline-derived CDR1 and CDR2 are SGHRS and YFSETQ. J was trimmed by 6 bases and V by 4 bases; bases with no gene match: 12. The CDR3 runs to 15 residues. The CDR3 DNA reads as TGCGCCAGCAGCCTGAGAGGGGGCGGTCCCGATGGCTACACCTTC. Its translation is CASSLRGGGPDGYTF.

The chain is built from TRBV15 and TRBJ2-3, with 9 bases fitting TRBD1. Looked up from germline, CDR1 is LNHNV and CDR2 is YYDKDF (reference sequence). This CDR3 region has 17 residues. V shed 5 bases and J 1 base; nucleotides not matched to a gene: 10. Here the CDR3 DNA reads TGTGCCACCAGCCGCAACACAGGGGGCTCGGGCACAGATACGCAGTATTTT. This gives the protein CATSRNTGGSGTDTQYF.

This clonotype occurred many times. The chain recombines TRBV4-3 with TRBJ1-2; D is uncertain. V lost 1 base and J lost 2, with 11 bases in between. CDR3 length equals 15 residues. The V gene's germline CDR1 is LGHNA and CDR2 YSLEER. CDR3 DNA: TGCGCCAGCAGCCAAGGAGTCGGCGGCAACTATGGCTACACCTTC. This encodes CASSQGVGGNYGYTF.

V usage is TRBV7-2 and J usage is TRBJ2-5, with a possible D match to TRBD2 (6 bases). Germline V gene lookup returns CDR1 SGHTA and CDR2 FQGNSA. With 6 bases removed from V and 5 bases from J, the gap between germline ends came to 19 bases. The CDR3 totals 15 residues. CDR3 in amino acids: CASSRPAGWRETQYF. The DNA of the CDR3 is TGTGCCAGCAGTCGCCCTGCGGGGTGGCGGGAGACCCAGTACTTC.

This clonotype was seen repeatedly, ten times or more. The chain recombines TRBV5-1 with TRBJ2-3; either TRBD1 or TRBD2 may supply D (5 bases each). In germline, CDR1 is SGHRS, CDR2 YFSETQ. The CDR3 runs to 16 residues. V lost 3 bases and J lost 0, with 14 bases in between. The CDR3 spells CASSWGSGRSTDTQYF. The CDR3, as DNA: TGCGCCAGCAGCTGGGGGAGCGGAAGAAGCACAGATACGCAGTATTTT. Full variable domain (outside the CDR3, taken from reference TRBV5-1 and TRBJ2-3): KAGVTQTPRYLIKTRGQQVTLSCSPISGHRSVSWYQQTPGQGLQFLFEYFSETQRNKGNFPGRFSGRQFSNSRSEMNVSTLELGDSALYLCASSWGSGRSTDTQYFGPGTRLTVL.

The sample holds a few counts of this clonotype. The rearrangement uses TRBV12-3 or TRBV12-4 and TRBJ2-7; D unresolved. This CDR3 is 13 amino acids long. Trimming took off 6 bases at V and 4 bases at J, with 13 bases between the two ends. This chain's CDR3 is CASRNKYQYEQYF. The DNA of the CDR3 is TGTGCCAGCAGGAACAAGTACCAATACGAGCAGTACTTC.